This T cell receptor (beta chain) stems from a study of identical twins. TCRdb re-called the 5' RACE reads with MiXCR, one entry per CDR3 protein. The data show 400,000 to 500,000 distinct CDR3 sequences, around 20% seen once. V lost 1 base and J 2 bases, leaving 12 bases between the germline ends. There are 16 residues in the CDR3. Germline V gene lookup returns CDR1 LGHNA and CDR2 YSLEER. The chain employs TRBV4-3 and TRBJ2-1, with D unclear. The receptor comes from a man between 50 and 59 years old in good health. The sample comprised naive T cells sorted from blood. In nucleotides, the CDR3 is TGCGCCAGCAGCCAAGTGGAGACGGTGACCTACAATGAGCAGTTCTTC. It is translated as CASSQVETVTYNEQFF.